The 14 T cell receptor beta chains below were found in one sample sequenced in a study of beta chain features in type 1 diabetes. No cognate antigen is known for these TCRs. Study-wide results and caveats: Moderately but significantly shorter TCRB CDR3s were found in Type 1 diabetes patients in all four CD4+ subsets.

The entirety of the isolated RNA underwent reverse transcription, so expressed TCRB transcripts were sequenced. Libraries were prepared by immunoSEQ multiplex PCR; TCRdb keeps only in-frame clonotypes and omits some of them. The table lists just under 150,000 clones, more than 10% of them singletons. Sequencing used central memory CD4+ T cells from blood. The receptor source for this set is a man younger than 35 with type 1 diabetes.

This clone was detected only a few times. The chain couples TRBV27 to TRBJ2-1; a weak D match, TRBD2 (6 bases). This CDR3 contains 14 residues. V was shortened by 11 bases and J by 4 bases, with 18 bases between the two germline ends. CDR1 is MNHEY, CDR2 SMNVEV, per germline (reference sequence). In DNA, the CDR3 is TGTGCCTCCAAACTGGGGGGTTTGTACAATGAGCAGTTCTTC. Its translation: CASKLGGLYNEQFF.

V usage is TRBV30 and J usage is TRBJ1-2; D is undetermined. CDR3 length equals 11 residues. V lost 4 bases and J 2 bases, leaving 5 bases between the germline ends. CDR1 and CDR2 from the germline V gene are GTSNPN and SVGIG (reference sequence). This chain's CDR3 is CAWTLNYGYTF. CDR3 sequence (DNA): TGTGCCTGGACTCTAAACTATGGCTACACCTTC. Combining the CDR3 with reference TRBV30 and TRBJ1-2 gives the whole variable domain SQTIHQWPATLVQPVGSPLSLECTVEGTSNPNLYWYRQAAGRGLQLLFYSVGIGQISSEVPQNLSASRPQDRQFILSSKKLLLSDSGFYLCAWTLNYGYTFGSGTRLTVV.

This chain joins TRBV30 and TRBJ2-5, with D unclear. The end of the DNA is better explained by TRBJ2-7, so the J call may be wrong. The CDR3 consists of 13 residues. CDR1 is GTSNPN and CDR2 is SVGIG in the germline V gene (reference sequence). DNA for the CDR3: TGTGCCTGTTCCCGGACCCAAGGGTACGAGCAGTACTTC. Amino acids: CACSRTQGYEQYF.

The chain combines TRBV27 with TRBJ2-3, with no clear D. The CDR3 runs 14 residues. Germline CDR1 MNHEY, CDR2 SMNVEV (reference sequence). V lost 6 bases to trimming and J lost 3 bases, with 13 bases between them. CDR3 DNA: TGTGCCAGCAGCATTTCCCCCTTTACAGATACGCAGTATTTT. As protein: CASSISPFTDTQYF.

The gene calls are TRBV30 and TRBJ1-2, with D possibly being TRBD1 (5 bases). The V end was cut by 6 bases, the J end by 8 bases, with 16 bases between. CDR3 size: 12 residues. Germline CDR1 and CDR2: GTSNPN and SVGIG (reference sequence). CDR3 in amino acids: CACLSGLEGYTF. The CDR3 region has the DNA TGTGCCTGTCTGTCAGGGCTGGAAGGCTACACCTTC.

This clone was recorded many times. CDR3 DNA: TGTGCCAGCAGCTTTGATGACGGGGGGGCTTCAGAGACCCAGTACTTC. This codes for CASSFDDGGASETQYF. The chain is built from TRBV7-8 and TRBJ2-5; 8 bases agree with TRBD2. V gave up 3 bases and J gave up 4 bases; unmatched junction bases: 10. The length of the CDR3 is 16 residues. The germline V gene encodes CDR1 SGHVS and CDR2 FQNEAQ.

This clone was seen a handful of times. The chain employs TRBV28 and TRBJ1-5; the match to TRBD1 covers 8 bases. From germline, CDR1 is MDHEN and CDR2 SYDVKM. Trimming took 5 bases from V and 2 from J; bases not matched to a gene: 5. The CDR3 is 15 amino acids. The CDR3 DNA is TGTGCCAGCAGTGGGGGACAGGCGGGCAATCAGCCCCAGCATTTT. Its translation is CASSGGQAGNQPQHF.

The chain carries TRBV18 and TRBJ2-1; possible D gene TRBD1, 6 bases. The V end lost 2 bases, the J end lost 6 bases, and 20 bases lay between the germline ends. Germline V gene sequence: CDR1 KGHSH, CDR2 LQKENI. CDR3 length: 17 residues. The CDR3 loop is CASSPTQGLGPVNEQFF. DNA of the CDR3: TGTGCCAGCTCACCAACGCAGGGGCTGGGGCCGGTCAATGAGCAGTTCTTC.

The chain is built from TRBV7-9 and TRBJ2-7; 7 nucleotides line up with TRBD1. Trimming at V came to 5 bases and at J to 4 bases, leaving 5 bases not matched to a gene. Germline CDR1 and CDR2: SEHNR and FQNEAQ (reference sequence). The CDR3 sequence is 13 residues long. The CDR3 region is CASSQGTEYEQYF. The CDR3 DNA is TGTGCCAGCAGCCAAGGGACAGAATACGAGCAGTACTTC.

The V call is TRBV19, the J call TRBJ2-7; 8 positions agree with TRBD1. CDR3 length: 14 amino acids. V lost 3 bases and J lost 4; bases outside the gene matches: 5. Germline V gives CDR1 LNHDA, CDR2 SQIVND (reference sequence). DNA for the CDR3: TGTGCCAGTAGTATTGGCACAGGGGGATACGAGCAGTACTTC. Translating gives CASSIGTGGYEQYF.

V gene TRBV9 combines with J gene TRBJ2-5; D may be TRBD2 (5 bases). This CDR3 is built from 14 residues. The V end was cut by 3 bases, the J end by 2 bases, with 11 bases between. Germline-derived CDR1 and CDR2 are SGDLS and YYNGEE. This chain's CDR3 is CASSGGGGQETQYF. The CDR3 region has the DNA TGTGCCAGCAGCGGCGGAGGAGGTCAAGAGACCCAGTACTTC. Drawing the rest from reference TRBV9 and TRBJ2-5, the complete variable domain is DSGVTQTPKHLITATGQRVTLRCSPRSGDLSVYWYQQSLDQGLQFLIQYYNGEERAKGNILERFSAQQFPDLHSELNLSSLELGDSALYFCASSGGGGQETQYFGPGTRLLVL.

In this sample, this clone turned up a few times. This chain uses TRBV30 with TRBJ1-6; D not resolved. The germline V and J ends were trimmed by 3 bases and 10 bases, with 10 bases remaining between them. The CDR3 has 12 amino acids. Germline V gene data show CDR1 as GTSNPN and CDR2 as SVGIG (reference sequence). The CDR3 spells CAWRGVGSPLHF. In nucleotides, the CDR3 is TGTGCCTGGAGGGGCGTAGGGTCACCCCTCCACTTT.

This chain uses TRBV7-2 with TRBJ2-7, with TRBD1 matching over 11 bases. The CDR3 is 14 residues long. CDR1 is SGHTA, CDR2 FQGNSA, per germline. The V and J ends lost 5 bases and 4 bases, in that order; junction bases with no gene match: 4. The CDR3 nucleotides are TGTGCCAGCAGCCCCGGGGACAGGGGGTACGAGCAGTACTTC. Amino acids: CASSPGDRGYEQYF. The complete variable domain, with remaining parts taken from reference TRBV7-2 and TRBJ2-7, reads GAGVSQSPSNKVTEKGKDVELRCDPISGHTALYWYRQSLGQGLEFLIYFQGNSAPDKSGLPSDRFSAERTGGSVSTLTIQRTQQEDSAVYLCASSPGDRGYEQYFGPGTRLTVT.

The chain links TRBV9 to TRBJ1-1; D ambiguous. Trimming cost V 2 bases and J 1 base, with 9 bases left between them. This CDR3 has 14 amino acids. The V gene's germline CDR1 is SGDLS and CDR2 YYNGEE. The CDR3 DNA sequence: TGTGCCAGCAGCGTCCACGGGGAGAACACTGAAGCTTTCTTT. This translates into CASSVHGENTEAFF.